One sample yielded the 31 T cell receptor beta chains listed below, sequenced in a study of Ad26.COV2.S vaccination and SARS-CoV-2 variants. Libraries were prepared by immunoSEQ multiplex PCR; TCRdb keeps only in-frame clonotypes and omits some of them. The data hold approximately 420,000 clones, with 88% observed a single time. As to treatment: roughly 18 received Ad26.COV2.S at low or high dose, single or two shots; roughly 5 received placebo; per-sample allocation not given. Samples were taken on day 63 after the first vaccine or placebo injection. The material sequenced was peripheral blood, taken in a trial of Ad26.COV2.S vaccine versus placebo. These receptors all come from a person between 18 and 65 years old who received the Ad26.COV2.S COVID-19 vaccine or a placebo.

On this clone: The junction shows a germline mismatch at one end, possibly a read error. The chain links TRBV7-7 to TRBJ2-6, with D perhaps given as TRBD1 or TRBD2 (5 bases each). Germline lookup yields CDR1 SSHAT and CDR2 FNYEAQ (reference sequence). The CDR3 length is 17 residues. The CDR3 loop is CASSPGTGNSGANVLTF. The CDR3 bases are TGTGCTAGCAGCCCGGGGACGGGGAACTCTGGGGCCAACGTCCTGACTTTC. The full variable domain, completed using reference TRBV7-7 and TRBJ2-6, is GAGVSQSPRYKVTKRGQDVTLRCDPISSHATLYWYQQALGQGPEFLTYFNYEAQPDKSGLPSDRFSAERPEGSISTLTIQRTEQRDSAMYRCASSPGTGNSGANVLTFGAGSRLTVL.

The chain combines TRBV6-4 with TRBJ2-7; tentatively, D is TRBD1 (6 bases). The V end lost 6 bases, the J end lost 3 bases, and 12 bases lay between the germline ends. The CDR3 runs to 13 residues. The germline V gene has CDR1 MRHNA and CDR2 SNTAGT. CDR3 in amino acids: CASRLTGFYEQYF. DNA for the CDR3: TGTGCCAGCAGGTTAACAGGGTTCTACGAGCAGTACTTC.

The genes are TRBV6-6 and TRBJ1-5; D might be TRBD1 (6 bases). With 4 bases removed from V and 0 bases from J, the gap between germline ends came to 13 bases. CDR3 length equals 16 residues. Germline loops: CDR1 MNHNY, CDR2 SVGAGI (reference sequence). CDR3 protein: CASSSRTVNSNQPQHF. The CDR3 nucleotides read TGTGCCAGCAGTTCAAGGACAGTCAATAGCAATCAGCCCCAGCATTTT.

Only one count was recorded for this clone. The V gene is TRBV30, the J gene TRBJ1-2, with 8 bases aligning to TRBD1. CDR3 length equals 15 residues. The V segment lost 0 bases and the J segment 5 bases; nucleotides outside the gene matches: 8. Germline V gene sequence: CDR1 GTSNPN, CDR2 SVGIG (reference sequence). CDR3 loop: CAWSVLGQGLYGYTF. The CDR3 DNA is TGTGCCTGGAGTGTACTCGGACAGGGATTATATGGCTACACCTTC.

The gene calls are TRBV18 and TRBJ1-5; D possibly corresponds to TRBD1 (6 bases). Per the germline V gene, CDR1 is KGHSH and CDR2 is LQKENI. The V and J ends lost 4 bases and 0 bases respectively, with 16 bases between them. CDR3 length: 17 amino acids. The CDR3 nucleotides are TGTGCCAGCTCACTCCCCGGGACAACCCATAGCAATCAGCCCCAGCATTTT. This sequence encodes CASSLPGTTHSNQPQHF. The variable domain in full, completed from reference TRBV18 and TRBJ1-5, reads NAGVMQNPRHLVRRRGQEARLRCSPMKGHSHVYWYRQLPEEGLKFMVYLQKENIIDESGMPKERFSAEFPKEGPSILRIQQVVRGDSAAYFCASSLPGTTHSNQPQHFGDGTRLSIL.

This chain joins TRBV27 and TRBJ1-2, with TRBD1 as a possible D gene (6 bases). V shed 2 bases and J shed 8 bases, with 21 bases lying between them. Germline-derived CDR1 and CDR2 are MNHEY and SMNVEV (reference sequence). This CDR3 is built from 16 residues. CDR3 protein: CASSLRARGIGGGYTF. Here the CDR3 DNA reads TGTGCCAGCAGTTTACGGGCTCGGGGGATTGGGGGCGGCTACACCTTC.

V gene TRBV19 combines with J gene TRBJ1-3; D gene ambiguous. The CDR3 contains 14 residues. The V end lost 4 bases, the J end lost 0 bases, and 7 bases lay between the germline ends. Germline CDR1 LNHDA, CDR2 SQIVND (reference sequence). The CDR3 region has the DNA TGTGCCAGTAGTAGCCGGTTCTCTGGAAACACCATATATTTT. This translates into CASSSRFSGNTIYF.

The chain recombines TRBV19 with TRBJ2-4; D may be TRBD1 (6 bases). The V gene lost 5 bases and the J gene lost 0 bases, with 20 bases spanning the gap. Germline assignment: CDR1 LNHDA and CDR2 SQIVND (reference sequence). The CDR3 runs 18 residues. The CDR3 nucleotides read TGTGCCAGTAGTCTTGACAGGCCCCGCGATGAAGCCAAAAACATTCAGTACTTC. This encodes CASSLDRPRDEAKNIQYF.

The sample holds one count of this clone. The chain combines TRBV20-1 with TRBJ2-7; possibly TRBD2 for D (6 bases). The CDR3 extends over 13 amino acids. Trimming cost V 3 bases and J 4 bases, with 13 bases left between them. CDR1 is DFQATT, CDR2 SNEGSKA, per germline (reference sequence). The CDR3 is CSASRSGLYEQYF. The CDR3 coding sequence is TGCAGTGCTAGTCGGAGCGGGTTATACGAGCAGTACTTC.

The rearrangement uses TRBV18 and TRBJ1-1, with D perhaps matching TRBD1 (6 bases). V shed 4 bases and J shed 7 bases, with 16 bases lying between them. CDR3 length equals 14 residues. CDR1 and CDR2 (germline): KGHSH, LQKENI. CDR3 coding DNA: TGTGCCAGCTCACAAGCGCGGGGGGCAGGTGAAGCTTTCTTT. This sequence encodes CASSQARGAGEAFF.

The gene calls are TRBV6-5 and TRBJ2-7; TRBD1 aligns across 11 bases. Germline lookup yields CDR1 MNHEY and CDR2 SVGAGI. V gave up 6 bases and J gave up 3 bases; unmatched junction bases: 7. The CDR3 is 15 residues long. CDR3 sequence (DNA): TGTGCCAGCAGGACCGGGACAGGGGGTGTCTACGAGCAGTACTTC. It yields the protein CASRTGTGGVYEQYF.

This sequence joins TRBV5-5 and TRBJ1-1; D is unresolved. The CDR3 consists of 11 residues. V lost 4 bases, J lost 6 bases, and 7 bases lay in between. The V gene's germline CDR1 is SGHKS and CDR2 YYEKEE (reference sequence). CDR3 sequence (DNA): TGTGCCAGCAGCCCCGGCCCTGAAGCTTTCTTT. It translates to CASSPGPEAFF.

The chain recombines TRBV3-1 (or the pseudogene TRBV3-2) with TRBJ1-6; D is possibly TRBD1 (5 bases). The CDR3 totals 18 residues. V lost 0 bases and J lost 2, with 14 bases in between. The germline V gene encodes CDR1 LGHDT and CDR2 YNNKEL (reference sequence). The CDR3 nucleotides are TGTGCCAGCAGCCAAGATGCCAGGGCTCCCCCCTATAATTCACCCCTCCACTTT. This gives the protein CASSQDARAPPYNSPLHF.

This chain links TRBV19 with TRBJ2-2; D unclear. The V end lost 8 bases, the J end lost 7 bases, and 14 bases lay between the germline ends. The V gene's germline CDR1 is LNHDA and CDR2 SQIVND (reference sequence). The CDR3 has 13 amino acids. For the CDR3, the DNA is TGTGCCAGTGTCCTAGAACCGGACGGGGAGCTGTTTTTT. This encodes CASVLEPDGELFF.

The rearrangement uses TRBV19 and TRBJ1-4; D is perhaps TRBD1 (5 bases). The CDR3 totals 15 residues. Germline V gene sequence: CDR1 LNHDA, CDR2 SQIVND (reference sequence). Trimming left V 5 bases short and J 0 bases short, with 10 bases between. The CDR3 loop reads CASSRREATNEKLFF. The CDR3, as DNA: TGTGCCAGTAGTCGCAGGGAAGCAACTAATGAAAAACTGTTTTTT.

The CDR3 coding sequence is TGTGCCAGCAGTGAAGCTGGTCTAGCGCTGAATACCGACACCGGGGAGCTGTTTTTT. Translating gives CASSEAGLALNTDTGELFF. V and J are TRBV6-1 and TRBJ2-2; a weak D match, TRBD2 (6 bases). The CDR3 is made up of 19 amino acids. The germline V gene encodes CDR1 MNHNS and CDR2 SASEGT. Trimming pared 0 bases from V and 3 bases from J, leaving 20 bases between.

This chain joins TRBV7-9 and TRBJ2-7, with 7 nucleotides matching TRBD1. The length of the CDR3 is 13 residues. Germline trimming cut 5 bases from V and 6 bases from J; bases unmatched to any gene: 7. The germline gives CDR1 SEHNR, CDR2 FQNEAQ (reference sequence). In DNA, the CDR3 is TGTGCCAGCAGCAAGACAGGGCGATCCGAGCAGTACTTC. Protein: CASSKTGRSEQYF.

In this sample, this clone turned up once. This chain uses TRBV2 with TRBJ2-7, with TRBD1 identical over 8 bases. This CDR3 is built from 14 residues. Trimming at V came to 4 bases and at J to 0 bases, leaving 2 bases not matched to a gene. Germline V gene lookup returns CDR1 SNHLY and CDR2 FYNNEI. CDR3 region: CASSGQGSSYEQYF. CDR3 nucleotide sequence: TGTGCCAGCAGTGGACAGGGGAGCTCCTACGAGCAGTACTTC.

Only one count was recorded for this clone. V usage is TRBV5-1 and J usage is TRBJ2-3; 8 positions agree with TRBD2. Trimming at V came to 1 base and at J to 8 bases, leaving 9 bases not matched to a gene. There are 15 residues in the CDR3. From germline, CDR1 is SGHRS and CDR2 YFSETQ. CDR3 DNA sequence: TGCGCCAGCAGCTTGAGTCAGCGGGGGTCTTCTACGCAGTATTTT. Its protein is CASSLSQRGSSTQYF.

The chain links TRBV27 to TRBJ1-2; unclear D gene. Germline values: CDR1 MNHEY, CDR2 SMNVEV (reference sequence). Deletions cut 5 bases from V and 2 bases from J, with 6 bases between. This CDR3 is built from 12 residues. The CDR3, as DNA: TGTGCCAGCAGTAGGGCCAACTATGGCTACACCTTC. The encoded protein is CASSRANYGYTF.

The rearrangement joins TRBV7-6 to TRBJ1-1; 7 bases are a match to TRBD1. Unmatched junction bases numbered 12, after V lost 5 bases and J lost 0 bases. Germline V gene sequence: CDR1 SGHVS, CDR2 FNYEAQ. The CDR3 extends over 17 amino acids. The CDR3: CASSQDRPSTMNTEAFF. CDR3 in DNA: TGTGCCAGCAGCCAGGACAGGCCCAGCACTATGAACACTGAAGCTTTCTTT.

The chain links TRBV7-9 to TRBJ1-1; maybe TRBD1 (5 bases). V lost 5 bases and J 0 bases, leaving 13 bases between the germline ends. CDR1 is SEHNR and CDR2 is FQNEAQ in the germline V gene (reference sequence). There are 15 residues in the CDR3. CDR3 in amino acids: CASSPYGGMNTEAFF. The CDR3 region has the DNA TGTGCCAGCAGCCCTTACGGGGGGATGAACACTGAAGCTTTCTTT.

CDR3 coding DNA: TGTGCCAGCAGACCTGGGACAGGCAATCAGCCCCAGCATTTT. Translated: CASRPGTGNQPQHF. This chain links TRBV27 with TRBJ1-5; 7 nucleotides agree with TRBD1. Trimming removed 6 bases from V and 2 bases from J; junction bases left unmatched: 4. The CDR3 spans 14 residues. The V gene's germline CDR1 is MNHEY and CDR2 SMNVEV (reference sequence).

Turning to this clone: The same CDR3 is also encoded by other DNA sequences in this sample. V is TRBV6-5 and J is TRBJ1-3, with 7 bases aligning to TRBD1. CDR1 is MNHEY and CDR2 is SVGAGI in the germline V gene. V shed 0 bases and J 4 bases; nucleotides not matched to a gene: 0. This CDR3 region has 14 residues. The CDR3 DNA follows: TGTGCCAGCAGTTACTCGACAGGGGGAAACACCATATATTTT. Protein product: CASSYSTGGNTIYF.

J is TRBJ2-7 and V is TRBV5-5; D is perhaps TRBD2 (6 bases). V gave up 3 bases and J gave up 3 bases, with 16 bases separating them. CDR1 and CDR2 from the germline V gene are SGHKS and YYEKEE (reference sequence). This CDR3 comprises 15 residues. The CDR3 region has the DNA TGTGCCAGCAGCTCCCCCCGGGGGAGCCTCTACGAGCAGTACTTC. This sequence encodes CASSSPRGSLYEQYF.

The chain has TRBV7-9 and TRBJ1-3; TRBD1 aligns across 8 bases. In germline, CDR1 is SEHNR, CDR2 FQNEAQ (reference sequence). J lost 0 bases, V lost 5 bases, and 12 bases had no gene match. The CDR3 extends over 18 amino acids. DNA for the CDR3: TGTGCCAGCAGCCTTCGACAGGGGCTCAACCTCTCTGGAAACACCATATATTTT. It translates to CASSLRQGLNLSGNTIYF.

In this sample, this clone turned up once. This sample includes further DNA sequences coding for the same CDR3. The V call is TRBV10-1, the J call TRBJ1-2; a possible D gene is TRBD1 (5 bases). Trimming pared 3 bases from V and 2 bases from J, leaving 7 bases between. The CDR3 is made up of 13 amino acids. CDR1 is WNHNN, CDR2 SYGVQD, per germline (reference sequence). The CDR3 is CASSESGNYGYTF. Written as DNA, the CDR3 is TGCGCCAGCAGTGAATCAGGGAACTATGGCTACACCTTC.

The CDR3 DNA reads TGTGCCAGCAGTTACACGGGACAGAAATCCTACAATGAGCAGTTCTTC. Protein: CASSYTGQKSYNEQFF. The V and J genes are TRBV6-5 and TRBJ2-1; 7 nucleotides match TRBD1. The ends lost 2 bases at V and 1 base at J; junction bases unmatched: 5. This CDR3 region has 16 residues. Germline CDR1 reads MNHEY; CDR2 reads SVGAGI.

Written as DNA, the CDR3 is TGTGCCAGCGTGGGTAGCTCCTATAATTCACCCCTCCACTTT. Translating it yields CASVGSSYNSPLHF. This chain uses TRBV2 with TRBJ1-6; D remains ambiguous. In germline, CDR1 is SNHLY, CDR2 FYNNEI. V dropped 8 bases and J dropped 0 bases, with 8 bases sitting between them. The CDR3 covers 14 residues.

This clone was counted once. This CDR3 is also generated by other DNA sequences in the sample. The CDR3 DNA follows: TGTGCCAGCAGTGAAGGGGGATATGGCTACACCTTC. It encodes CASSEGGYGYTF. The chain carries TRBV2 and TRBJ1-2; D call uncertain. Germline V lookup: CDR1 SNHLY, CDR2 FYNNEI. The CDR3 consists of 12 residues. V lost 1 base and J 5 bases, leaving 5 bases between the germline ends.

The chain links TRBV27 to TRBJ2-2; D might be TRBD2 (5 bases). V lost 6 bases to trimming and J lost 2 bases, with 10 bases between them. The CDR3 contains 14 residues. The germline V gene has CDR1 MNHEY and CDR2 SMNVEV (reference sequence). The CDR3 sequence: CASRLDFNTGELFF. CDR3 nucleotide sequence: TGTGCCAGCAGACTGGACTTTAACACCGGGGAGCTGTTTTTT.